These T cell receptor beta chains were read from a single sample in a study of identical twins' blood T cells. Using its own MiXCR run on the 5' RACE reads, TCRdb lists one record per CDR3 protein. Of 300,000 to 400,000 distinct CDR3 sequences detected, over 25% appear once; the ten largest clones hold about 6.1%. Sequencing was done on a sample of PBMCs. Source of these receptors: a woman aged 18 to 55 in good health. Each CDR3 is given with its conserved first and last residue. A D gene is named only where the DNA matches it firmly. For some rows the clone size is stated as once, few or many, or as a class when expanded; others skip it.

d_call j_call clone_size v_call cdr3_aa cdr3_nt
- TRBJ1-2 - TRBV3-1 CASSQAGTVNYGYTF TGTGCCAGCAGCCAAGCCGGGACTGTCAACTATGGCTACACCTTC
- TRBJ1-1 - TRBV2 CARRDRKETSTEAFF TGTGCCAGAAGGGACCGAAAGGAGACGAGCACTGAAGCTTTCTTT
- TRBJ2-2 - TRBV12-3/TRBV12-4 CASSLVSGNTGELFF TGTGCCAGCAGTTTAGTATCCGGGAACACCGGGGAGCTGTTTTTT
- TRBJ1-5 few TRBV6-2/TRBV6-3 CASRGFGGPQHF TGTGCCAGCAGAGGGTTCGGCGGACCCCAGCATTTT
- TRBJ1-5 - TRBV20-1 CSATGPGSQPQHF TGCAGTGCTACAGGGCCCGGCAGTCAGCCCCAGCATTTT
TRBD1 TRBJ1-2 - TRBV2 CASRRSGTVNYGYTF TGTGCCAGCAGGCGAAGTGGGACAGTAAACTATGGCTACACCTTC
- TRBJ2-7 few TRBV9 CASSVGQSSSYEQYF TGTGCCAGCAGCGTGGGACAATCGTCCTCCTACGAGCAGTACTTC
TRBD2 TRBJ2-2 few TRBV7-8 CASSLGTSGNTGELFF TGTGCCAGCAGCTTAGGCACTAGCGGGAACACCGGGGAGCTGTTTTTT
- TRBJ2-1 - TRBV27 CAISKGDHPKFF TGTGCCATCAGCAAAGGGGACCACCCTAAGTTCTTC
TRBD2 TRBJ2-7 few TRBV6-2/TRBV6-3 CASSYRRGSSYEQYF TGTGCCAGCAGTTACCGTCGCGGGAGCTCCTACGAGCAGTACTTC
- TRBJ1-2 few TRBV11-2 CASSLEWGLLNGYTF TGTGCCAGCAGCTTAGAATGGGGGCTCCTGAATGGCTACACCTTC
- TRBJ1-1 once TRBV27 CANFGQSTVAFF TGTGCCAACTTCGGACAGAGCACTGTAGCTTTCTTT
TRBD2 TRBJ2-1 - TRBV18 CASSPPPGGLRNEQFF TGTGCCAGCTCACCACCGCCGGGAGGGCTTCGAAATGAGCAGTTCTTC
- TRBJ2-3 many TRBV12-3/TRBV12-4 CASGRYTQYF TGTGCCAGCGGCCGTTATACGCAGTATTTT
- TRBJ1-1 many TRBV18 CASSPYKTETIKAFF TGTGCCAGCTCACCATACAAGACGGAGACAATCAAAGCTTTCTTT
- TRBJ2-3 - TRBV27 CASSRGITDTQYF TGTGCCAGCAGTCGGGGGATAACAGATACGCAGTATTTT
- TRBJ1-2 few TRBV19 CASSIQLDSLGYGYTF TGTGCCAGTAGTATTCAGTTGGACAGCCTTGGCTATGGCTACACCTTC
- TRBJ2-4 few TRBV19 CASSKAENLAKNIQYF TGTGCCAGTAGTAAAGCTGAAAATCTAGCCAAAAACATTCAGTACTTC
- TRBJ1-6 - TRBV20-1 CSASIRRDNSPLHF TGCAGTGCTAGTATCCGTAGGGATAATTCACCCCTCCACTTT
- TRBJ1-2 many TRBV20-1 CSARDWGYTF TGCAGTGCTAGAGATTGGGGCTACACCTTC
TRBD2 TRBJ2-2 few TRBV6-5 CASSYTLAGGPSGELFF TGTGCCAGCAGTTACACCCTAGCGGGGGGGCCAAGCGGGGAGCTGTTTTTT
- TRBJ1-1 - TRBV5-1 CVSSLQGNTEAFF TGCGTCAGCAGCTTGCAGGGAAACACTGAAGCTTTCTTT
- TRBJ1-5 - TRBV19 CASSIGGVSNQPQHF TGTGCCAGTAGTATTGGGGGCGTGAGCAATCAGCCCCAGCATTTT
- TRBJ2-5 - TRBV15 CATSRDWPEGPETQYF TGTGCCACCAGCAGAGATTGGCCGGAGGGGCCAGAGACCCAGTACTTC
- TRBJ2-3 - TRBV13 CATATGGREFTDTQYF TGTGCCACCGCAACGGGGGGCCGAGAGTTCACAGATACGCAGTATTTT